This T cell receptor beta chain was identified during a study of blood T cell repertoires in COVID-19. The germline V and J ends were trimmed by 2 bases and 1 base, with 6 bases remaining between them. The CDR3 contains 13 residues. Germline CDR1 is SGHNT and CDR2 is YENEEA. Only in-frame clones appear in the TCRdb table, and some are missing; sequencing was by immunoSEQ multiplex PCR. The sample holds over 35,000 clones, around nine tenths seen once. The receptor was derived from a man between 35 and 55 years old with COVID-19, enrolled during active disease. The chain combines TRBV11-3 with TRBJ2-7, with a weak D call TRBD1 (5 bases). The sample consisted of peripheral blood. The CDR3 DNA is TGTGCCAGCAGCTTACAGGGATCCTACGAGCAGTACTTC. It encodes CASSLQGSYEQYF. Full variable domain (outside the CDR3, taken from reference TRBV11-3 and TRBJ2-7): EAGVVQSPRYKIIEKKQPVAFWCNPISGHNTLYWYLQNLGQGPELLIRYENEEAVDDSQLPKDRFSAERLKGVDSTLKIQPAELGDSAVYLCASSLQGSYEQYFGPGTRLTVT.